The rows below give T cell receptor beta chains drawn from one sample of a study of T cells in Graves' hyperthyroidism and ophthalmopathy. TCRdb passed the multiplex PCR reads through MiXCR, listing each CDR3 protein once. Among about half a million distinct CDR3 sequences listed, 20% were seen once. The sequencing input was blood. These receptors were collected from a man aged 35-49 years with Graves' ophthalmopathy. CDR3s include the opening cysteine and the closing phenylalanine or tryptophan. Fields, in order: D gene, clone size, V gene, J gene, CDR3 protein, CDR3 DNA. D genes are given only for firm matches. A clone size is listed for some rows: how often the clone was seen (once, few, many), or a class if it is expanded.

D: .
size: .
V: TRBV6-2/TRBV6-3
J: TRBJ2-7
CDR3: CASSYRPYEQYF
DNA: TGTGCCAGCAGTTACCGGCCCTACGAGCAGTACTTC

D: .
size: once
V: TRBV7-3
J: TRBJ1-1
CDR3: CASSCQDGTEAFF
DNA: TGTGCCAGCAGCTGTCAGGACGGCACTGAAGCTTTCTTT

D: .
size: .
V: TRBV14
J: TRBJ2-3
CDR3: CASSQMTENTDTQYF
DNA: TGTGCCAGCAGCCAGATGACCGAAAACACAGATACGCAGTATTTT

D: TRBD1
size: .
V: TRBV6-1
J: TRBJ2-1
CDR3: CAGKGQGNHEQFF
DNA: TGTGCCGGCAAGGGACAGGGGAACCATGAGCAGTTCTTC

D: .
size: many
V: TRBV6-1
J: TRBJ2-3
CDR3: CASSEAGVSSTSTDTQYF
DNA: TGTGCCAGCAGTGAAGCTGGGGTTTCCTCTACTAGCACAGATACGCAGTATTTT

D: TRBD1
size: .
V: TRBV2
J: TRBJ2-2
CDR3: CASSGGTELGTGELFF
DNA: TGTGCCAGCAGTGGGGGGACAGAATTGGGTACCGGGGAGCTGTTTTTT

D: .
size: .
V: TRBV12-3/TRBV12-4
J: TRBJ1-3
CDR3: CASSEWGIDSGNTIYF
DNA: TGTGCCAGCAGTGAGTGGGGCATCGACTCTGGAAACACCATATATTTT

D: TRBD2
size: .
V: TRBV4-1
J: TRBJ2-1
CDR3: CASSQGLAGSYNEQFF
DNA: TGCGCCAGCAGCCAAGGACTAGCGGGCTCCTACAATGAGCAGTTCTTC

D: TRBD1
size: .
V: TRBV12-3/TRBV12-4
J: TRBJ1-5
CDR3: CASRGTENQPQHF
DNA: TGTGCCAGCAGAGGGACAGAGAATCAGCCCCAGCATTTT

D: .
size: many
V: TRBV12-3/TRBV12-4
J: TRBJ2-7
CDR3: CASSLDSYREQYF
DNA: TGTGCCAGCAGTCTAGACAGCTACCGCGAGCAGTACTTC

D: .
size: .
V: TRBV3-1
J: TRBJ1-3
CDR3: CASSQVPGGDTIYF
DNA: TGTGCCAGCAGCCAAGTACCAGGCGGAGACACCATATATTTT

D: .
size: few
V: TRBV2
J: TRBJ2-3
CDR3: CASRARGQYF
DNA: TGTGCCAGCCGAGCTAGAGGGCAGTATTTT

D: TRBD1
size: many
V: TRBV6-1
J: TRBJ1-2
CDR3: CASSEGRQGYGYTF
DNA: TGTGCCAGCAGTGAAGGGCGACAGGGCTATGGCTACACCTTC

D: .
size: .
V: TRBV10-3
J: TRBJ1-3
CDR3: CAISDVTRHSGNTIYF
DNA: TGTGCCATCAGTGATGTGACACGGCACTCTGGAAACACCATATATTTT

D: .
size: .
V: TRBV6-2/TRBV6-3
J: TRBJ2-3
CDR3: CASSPNDPGTFVTDTQYF
DNA: TGTGCCAGCAGCCCCAATGACCCCGGGACGTTTGTCACAGATACGCAGTATTTT

D: .
size: many
V: TRBV30
J: TRBJ1-2
CDR3: CAWSGQWDGYTF
DNA: TGTGCCTGGAGTGGGCAGTGGGATGGCTACACCTTC

D: .
size: many
V: TRBV20-1
J: TRBJ2-5
CDR3: CSASSGTPFGSPETQYF
DNA: TGCAGTGCTTCCTCCGGGACGCCATTCGGCAGTCCCGAGACCCAGTACTTC

D: .
size: many
V: TRBV30
J: TRBJ1-1
CDR3: CAWSPGSVSKLAFF
DNA: TGTGCCTGGAGTCCCGGGAGCGTTTCTAAGCTGGCTTTCTTT

D: .
size: .
V: TRBV6-2/TRBV6-3
J: TRBJ2-5
CDR3: CASTRREVQETQYF
DNA: TGTGCCAGCACGAGGAGGGAGGTCCAAGAGACCCAGTACTTC